These 22 T cell receptor beta chains originate from one sample sequenced in a study of blood T cell repertoires in COVID-19. Data came from immunoSEQ multiplex PCR; TCRdb stores just in-frame clones and leaves some out. In the table there are just over 95,000 clones, 81% of which are singletons. Source material: peripheral blood. Source of these receptors: a man aged 55 to 70 with acute or convalescent COVID-19.

The chain couples TRBV7-2 to TRBJ1-1; no definite D call. The CDR3 extends over 13 amino acids. Germline CDR1 and CDR2: SGHTA and FQGNSA. V was clipped by 3 bases and J by 1 base, with 6 bases between them. The CDR3: CASSFDTNTEAFF. CDR3 bases: TGTGCCAGCAGCTTCGACACGAACACTGAAGCTTTCTTT.

This rearrangement joins TRBV12-3 or TRBV12-4 to TRBJ2-1, with D possibly matching TRBD2 (5 bases). This CDR3 spans 13 amino acids. Deletions cut 5 bases from V and 7 bases from J, with 12 bases between. The DNA of the CDR3 is TGTGCCAGCAGTCCCCCGTCGGGAAATGAGCAGTTCTTC. Its protein product is CASSPPSGNEQFF.

This chain connects TRBV11-3 to TRBJ2-1; perhaps TRBD2 as D (7 bases). Deletions cut 8 bases from V and 9 bases from J, with 29 bases between. The CDR3 loop spans 17 amino acids. The germline V gene has CDR1 SGHNT and CDR2 YENEEA. The DNA of the CDR3 is TGTGCCAGCGTTTTGGGGGCTAGACTAGGGAGGGAGGGTGAGCAGTTCTTC. This codes for CASVLGARLGREGEQFF.

In the case of this clone: Other DNA sequences in this specimen translate into the identical CDR3. The V gene is TRBV5-1, the J gene TRBJ1-1; tentatively, D is TRBD1 (6 bases). Trimming cost V 0 bases and J 0 bases, with 9 bases left between them. CDR3 length equals 15 residues. Germline-derived CDR1 and CDR2 are SGHRS and YFSETQ. The CDR3 DNA reads TGCGCCAGCAGCTTGGGGACAGCCATGAACACTGAAGCTTTCTTT. Translating gives CASSLGTAMNTEAFF.

The J gene is TRBJ1-6, the V gene TRBV19; 9 bases match TRBD1. Germline V gene sequence: CDR1 LNHDA, CDR2 SQIVND (reference sequence). The J segment lost 8 bases and the V segment lost 8 bases, leaving 7 bases of the junction unmatched. The CDR3 spans 14 residues. CDR3 sequence (DNA): TGTGCCAGTCGGACAGGGGTTTTTGATTCACCCCTCCACTTT. It specifies CASRTGVFDSPLHF.

This sequence joins TRBV5-4 and TRBJ1-5; D ambiguous. Germline-derived CDR1 and CDR2 are SGHNT and YYREEE (reference sequence). The CDR3 covers 14 residues. V was clipped by 0 bases and J by 2 bases, with 6 bases between them. CDR3 DNA: TGTGCCAGCAGCTTGGATCCAGGCAATCAGCCCCAGCATTTT. It specifies CASSLDPGNQPQHF.

V gene TRBV24-1 combines with J gene TRBJ2-5; 7 bases are a match to TRBD2. The germline V gene encodes CDR1 KGHDR and CDR2 SFDVKD. CDR3 length: 16 residues. The V gene end was trimmed by 2 bases and the J gene end by 5 bases; junction bases not matched to a gene: 10. CDR3 nucleotide sequence: TGTGCCACCAGTGATTCCCGGGACTACCTTCGGGAGACCCAGTACTTC. Translation: CATSDSRDYLRETQYF.

This clone was detected only once. The chain employs TRBV6-5 and TRBJ1-1, with D perhaps matching TRBD1 (6 bases). The CDR3 is made up of 15 amino acids. The V gene's germline CDR1 is MNHEY and CDR2 SVGAGI. The germline V and J ends were trimmed by 5 bases and 5 bases, with 18 bases remaining between them. The chain's CDR3 is CASSPSRGGRTEAFF. CDR3 bases: TGTGCCAGCAGTCCCTCGCGGGGGGGGCGGACTGAAGCTTTCTTT.

V usage is TRBV30 and J usage is TRBJ1-1; unclear D gene. The CDR3 sequence is 12 residues long. From germline, CDR1 is GTSNPN and CDR2 SVGIG (reference sequence). V was pared by 3 bases and J by 1 base, with 6 bases between. The chain's CDR3 is CAWRGENTEAFF. CDR3 in DNA: TGTGCCTGGAGGGGAGAGAACACTGAAGCTTTCTTT.

This chain connects TRBV30 to TRBJ1-5; possible D gene TRBD1, 5 bases. CDR3 size: 12 residues. Trimming stripped 1 base from V and 12 bases from J, with 13 bases between. Germline values: CDR1 GTSNPN, CDR2 SVGIG (reference sequence). CDR3 region: CAWSGGRGFQHF. For the CDR3, the DNA is TGTGCCTGGAGTGGAGGCCGGGGGTTCCAGCATTTT. Looking up the rest from reference TRBV30 and TRBJ1-5 gives the full variable domain: SQTIHQWPATLVQPVGSPLSLECTVEGTSNPNLYWYRQAAGRGLQLLFYSVGIGQISSEVPQNLSASRPQDRQFILSSKKLLLSDSGFYLCAWSGGRGFQHFGDGTRLSIL.

The chain joins TRBV19 to TRBJ1-6; 10 positions match TRBD1. CDR1 is LNHDA and CDR2 is SQIVND in the germline V gene (reference sequence). V lost 3 bases, J lost 9 bases, and 2 bases stayed unmatched. This CDR3 region has 14 residues. For the CDR3, the DNA is TGTGCCAGTAGTATTCGGACAGGGGGTTCACCCCTCCACTTT. Translated: CASSIRTGGSPLHF.

The chain uses TRBV5-1 and TRBJ1-5, with 9 positions matching TRBD1. The CDR3 is made up of 16 amino acids. Germline CDR1 is SGHRS and CDR2 is YFSETQ. After removal of 4 bases from V and 7 bases from J, the junction contained 12 bases not matched to a gene. The CDR3 protein is CASSPRQGGFVQPQHF. The CDR3 nucleotides are TGCGCCAGCAGCCCACGACAGGGGGGTTTTGTCCAGCCCCAGCATTTT.

This CDR3 reads CASSVAGSFTGELFF. The CDR3, as DNA: TGTGCCAGCAGCGTAGCCGGGAGTTTCACCGGGGAGCTGTTTTTT. This rearrangement joins TRBV9 to TRBJ2-2, with D possibly TRBD2 on 6 matching bases. Germline V gene lookup returns CDR1 SGDLS and CDR2 YYNGEE. V was cut by 0 bases and J by 4 bases, with 10 bases left in between. This CDR3 region has 15 residues.

DNA of the CDR3: TGTGCCACCCCGGCCGGCCAGGACAGGCGAGGGAGTCCCTACAATGAGCAGTTCTTC. Translated: CATPAGQDRRGSPYNEQFF. The rearrangement links TRBV19 to TRBJ2-1; 7 nucleotides align to TRBD1. The CDR3 sequence is 19 residues long. From germline, CDR1 is LNHDA and CDR2 SQIVND (reference sequence). The V gene end was trimmed by 10 bases and the J gene end by 2 bases; junction bases not matched to a gene: 23.

The V call is TRBV3-1 (or the pseudogene TRBV3-2), the J call TRBJ1-1; the match to TRBD1 covers 8 bases. From germline, CDR1 is LGHDT and CDR2 YNNKEL (reference sequence). CDR3 length: 14 residues. The J segment lost 8 bases and the V segment lost 3 bases, leaving 8 bases of the junction unmatched. CDR3 region: CASSHARQGAEAFF. DNA for the CDR3: TGTGCCAGCAGCCACGCTCGGCAGGGGGCCGAAGCTTTCTTT.

The V and J genes are TRBV7-8 and TRBJ1-2, with D possibly being TRBD1 (6 bases). CDR1 and CDR2 from the germline V gene are SGHVS and FQNEAQ. This CDR3 has 15 residues. The V gene lost 1 base and the J gene lost 8 bases, with 17 bases spanning the gap. The CDR3 sequence is CASSLGRNSGEGYTF. The CDR3 DNA follows: TGTGCCAGCAGCTTAGGCAGGAACTCAGGGGAGGGCTACACCTTC.

V is TRBV19 and J is TRBJ1-3, with D perhaps matching TRBD1 (6 bases). The CDR3 has 14 amino acids. The germline V gene has CDR1 LNHDA and CDR2 SQIVND (reference sequence). Trimming cost V 5 bases and J 0 bases, with 8 bases left between them. Here the CDR3 reads CASSGTLSGNTIYF. The CDR3 region has the DNA TGTGCCAGTAGTGGGACACTCTCTGGAAACACCATATATTTT.

The gene calls are TRBV5-4 and TRBJ2-3, with 11 bases lining up with TRBD1. The CDR3 has 17 residues. Germline V gene sequence: CDR1 SGHNT, CDR2 YYREEE (reference sequence). The V gene end was trimmed by 4 bases and the J gene end by 0 bases; junction bases not matched to a gene: 7. CDR3 loop: CASSTRTGGGSTDTQYF. The CDR3 DNA sequence: TGTGCCAGCAGCACCCGGACAGGGGGCGGGAGCACAGATACGCAGTATTTT.

The rearrangement joins TRBV7-9 to TRBJ2-3, with 9 bases fitting TRBD1. Trimming cost V 8 bases and J 2 bases; bases outside gene matches: 5. Germline loops: CDR1 SEHNR, CDR2 FQNEAQ (reference sequence). This CDR3 region has 14 residues. CDR3 bases: TGTGCCAGCGGGTGGACAGGGGCCACAGATACGCAGTATTTT. Residues: CASGWTGATDTQYF. Full variable domain (rest looked up from reference TRBV7-9 and TRBJ2-3): DTGVSQNPRHKITKRGQNVTFRCDPISEHNRLYWYRQTLGQGPEFLTYFQNEAQLEKSRLLSDRFSAERPKGSFSTLEIQRTEQGDSAMYLCASGWTGATDTQYFGPGTRLTVL.

This chain connects TRBV9 to TRBJ2-3, with TRBD1 identical over 9 bases. The CDR3 consists of 17 residues. The germline V gene has CDR1 SGDLS and CDR2 YYNGEE. The V segment lost 3 bases and the J segment 0 bases; nucleotides outside the gene matches: 8. CDR3 bases: TGTGCCAGCAGCGCCAATACAGGGGGCTATAGCACAGATACGCAGTATTTT. It is translated as CASSANTGGYSTDTQYF.

The V and J genes are TRBV30 and TRBJ1-5; D may be TRBD1 (5 bases). In germline, CDR1 is GTSNPN, CDR2 SVGIG (reference sequence). V lost 3 bases, J lost 8 bases, and 14 bases lay in between. This CDR3 contains 13 residues. CDR3 bases: TGTGCCTGGAGCGCGAAATCAGGGAAGCCCCAGCATTTT. Its translation is CAWSAKSGKPQHF.

J is TRBJ2-1 and V is TRBV11-3; 9 bases are shared with TRBD1. The CDR3 covers 15 residues. The ends lost 0 bases at V and 6 bases at J; junction bases unmatched: 3. The V gene's germline CDR1 is SGHNT and CDR2 YENEEA. The CDR3 sequence: CASSLEQGAFNEQFF. In DNA, the CDR3 is TGTGCCAGCAGCTTAGAACAGGGGGCATTCAATGAGCAGTTCTTC.